The 9 T cell receptor beta chains reported below all come from one sample, sequenced in a study of early T cells in non-severe SARS-CoV-2 infection. MiXCR, run by TCRdb on the 5' RACE reads, gives a single entry per CDR3 protein. The sample yields about 46,000 distinct CDR3 sequences, 5% to 5.5% seen once. The sample was whole blood, taken at baseline. The source is an adult who was a healthcare worker with PCR-confirmed SARS-CoV-2 infection or an uninfected control (not recorded which).

The chain links TRBV28 to TRBJ1-5; D might be TRBD1 (5 bases). Trimming shortened V by 5 bases and J by 3 bases, and 14 bases separated the two germline ends. CDR3 size: 15 residues. Germline lookup yields CDR1 MDHEN and CDR2 SYDVKM. The CDR3 sequence is CASSLGGSLNQPQHF. The DNA of the CDR3 is TGTGCCAGCAGTCTGGGGGGGAGCCTCAATCAGCCCCAGCATTTT.

This clonotype was observed many times. The rearrangement uses TRBV13 and TRBJ2-5, with a tentative D call TRBD1 (5 bases). Germline V gene lookup returns CDR1 PRHDT and CDR2 FYEKMQ (reference sequence). This CDR3 spans 16 amino acids. The germline V and J ends were trimmed by 1 base and 5 bases, with 17 bases remaining between them. This chain's CDR3 is CASSLEGAGLGETQYF. CDR3 nucleotide sequence: TGTGCCAGCAGCTTAGAAGGGGCAGGCCTCGGGGAGACCCAGTACTTC.

This clonotype occurred a few times. The rearrangement uses TRBV29-1 and TRBJ1-1; D not resolved. V was clipped by 5 bases and J by 1 base, with 14 bases between them. The germline V gene has CDR1 SQVTM and CDR2 ANQGSEA. The CDR3 loop spans 14 amino acids. CDR3 DNA sequence: TGCAGCGTTTACTTTTTAGCGGGGAACACTGAAGCTTTCTTT. Amino acids: CSVYFLAGNTEAFF.

This sequence joins TRBV27 and TRBJ1-5, with no clear D. The CDR3 has 15 amino acids. The V end lost 8 bases, the J end lost 0 bases, and 14 bases lay between the germline ends. CDR1 is MNHEY and CDR2 is SMNVEV in the germline V gene (reference sequence). CDR3 sequence reads: CASGLLRVSNQPQHF. DNA for the CDR3: TGTGCCAGCGGCCTTTTACGGGTTAGCAATCAGCCCCAGCATTTT.

For this clonotype: A much larger clonotype is one base distant, so this may be a read error. This chain connects TRBV18 to TRBJ2-2; no reliable D call. Germline V lookup: CDR1 KGHSH, CDR2 LQKENI. This CDR3 comprises 14 residues. CDR3 sequence: CVSSQTPNTGELFF. The CDR3 nucleotides read TGTGTCAGCTCACAAACCCCGAACACCGGGGAGCTGTTTTTT.

This clonotype was seen repeatedly, ten times or more. The genes are TRBV11-2 and TRBJ2-7; D not certain. CDR3 length equals 13 residues. V was trimmed by 5 bases and J by 6 bases, leaving 14 bases between them. Germline CDR1 SGHAT, CDR2 FQNNGV. The CDR3 loop reads CASSVPFASEQYF. The CDR3 DNA is TGTGCCAGCAGCGTACCTTTTGCATCCGAGCAGTACTTC.

The rearrangement joins TRBV7-8 to TRBJ2-3; the D is unclear. Germline V gene sequence: CDR1 SGHVS, CDR2 FQNEAQ. This CDR3 has 15 amino acids. The V and J ends lost 0 bases and 4 bases respectively, with 11 bases between them. The CDR3 region has the DNA TGTGCCAGCAGCTTAGCGTGGCCAGCCTCAGATACGCAGTATTTT. This codes for CASSLAWPASDTQYF.

With regard to this clonotype: A much bigger clone sits one base away, suggesting this may be a read error. In this CDR3 the conserved last residue, phenylalanine or tryptophan, is missing, so a read error is likely. This chain joins TRBV5-8 and TRBJ2-7; D unclear. The CDR3 totals 14 residues. Trimming removed 0 bases from V and 2 bases from J, with 9 bases in between. Germline assignment: CDR1 SGHTS and CDR2 YDEGEE. CDR3 nucleotide sequence: TGTGCCAGCAGCTTGGTTTCCGGCCCCTACGAGCAGTACTTA. Residues: CASSLVSGPYEQYL.

This clonotype was found many times. The gene calls are TRBV12-2 and TRBJ2-3; the table calls TRBD1, which could not be checked here. TRBV12-2 corresponds to a pseudogene. This CDR3 region has 14 residues. The DNA of the CDR3 is TGTGCAAGTCGCTTACCGGGAGCAAGGGATACGCAGTATTTT. The encoded protein is CASRLPGARDTQYF.